Sequencing of this TCR beta chain was carried out in a study of shared clonotypes between healthy human individuals. Study at large: A couple of female and a few male donors aged 18 to 49 were enrolled.

Study-level findings and limits: Estimated richness was generally greater in naive than memory subsets.

Adult Caucasians living in Nashville, Tennessee made up all of the donors. A remark on this clone: Its antigen is unidentified.

Clones were read by immunoSEQ multiplex PCR, and TCRdb kept only the in-frame ones, dropping some. The table lists fewer than 1.8 million clones, around 98.5% of them singletons. The receptor comes from a man aged 25 to 45 in good health. The sample consisted of naive CD4+ T cells sorted from blood. Subset noted: CD45RA+ positively selected.

The CDR3 coding sequence is TGTGCCAGCAGCTCCCGGACTAGCGGCTCGAACACCGGGGAGCTGTTTTTT. It specifies CASSSRTSGSNTGELFF. The chain carries TRBV7-9 and TRBJ2-2, with 10 bases matching TRBD2. CDR3 length equals 17 residues. Trimming cost V 4 bases and J 0 bases; bases outside gene matches: 5. Germline assignment: CDR1 SEHNR and CDR2 FQNEAQ (reference sequence).